The next 20 T cell receptor beta chains were all read from a single sample in a study of tumor-infiltrating lymphocytes in primary liver carcinoma. From around 0.5 ug total RNA, TCR beta cDNA was generated with a primer in the constant region. Investigators got TCR beta libraries out of three nested multiplex PCR rounds, done with slightly modified ARM-PCR. Two initial PCR rounds of about 11 cycles each paired TRBV1-TRBV30 forward primers with a C-beta reverse primer. TCRdb independently ran MiXCR on the multiplex PCR reads; one entry per CDR3 protein. The sample contains about 320,000 distinct CDR3 sequences, 50% to 60% of which appear only once. Extraction also yielded germline DNA, while blood RNA was obtained from unsorted whole blood. The sample consisted of peripheral blood. These receptors were obtained from a woman in her twenties or thirties with primary liver carcinoma and hepatitis B virus infection.

Turning to this clonotype: Germline and junction disagree at one end, which may indicate a read error. The CDR3 here is CASNLARASTDTQYF. CDR3 in DNA: TGTGCAAGCAACTTGGCCAGGGCAAGCACAGATACGCAGTATTTT. The chain joins TRBV5-6 to TRBJ2-3; perhaps TRBD1 as D (5 bases). The CDR3 extends over 15 amino acids. Germline CDR1 SGHDT, CDR2 YYEEEE.

Many counts were recorded for this clonotype. The genes are TRBV6-5 and TRBJ2-2; 9 nucleotides line up with TRBD1. The germline V gene encodes CDR1 MNHEY and CDR2 SVGAGI. Germline trimming cut 5 bases from V and 7 bases from J; bases unmatched to any gene: 8. The CDR3 has 15 amino acids. Written as DNA, the CDR3 is TGTGCCAGCAGTCTGCCGGGACAGGGATTCGGGGAGCTGTTTTTT. It yields the protein CASSLPGQGFGELFF.

Remarks on this clonotype: This could be a read error, since a much larger clone is one nucleotide away. V is TRBV29-1 and J is TRBJ1-1; D unresolved. The CDR3 contains 10 residues. V was pared by 7 bases and J by 6 bases, with 9 bases between. In germline, CDR1 is SQVTM, CDR2 ANQGSEA. The CDR3 region has the DNA TGCAGCGCTAGAGACGCTGAAGCTTTCTTT. It yields the protein CSARDAEAFF. Filled out from reference TRBV29-1 and TRBJ1-1, the complete variable domain reads SAVISQKPSRDICQRGTSLTIQCQVDSQVTMMFWYRQQPGQSLTLIATANQGSEATYESGFVIDKFPISRPNLTFSTLTVSNMSPEDSSIYLCSARDAEAFFGQGTRLTVV.

The V gene is TRBV6-5, the J gene TRBJ2-7; 9 bases align to TRBD2. The junction had 14 bases not matched to a gene; V was cut back by 6 bases and J by 11 bases. The CDR3 extends over 14 amino acids. The germline gives CDR1 MNHEY, CDR2 SVGAGI. The DNA of the CDR3 is TGTGCCAGCAGCCTAGCGGGGCCCTCCTACGTGAAGTACTTC. This gives the protein CASSLAGPSYVKYF.

This chain links TRBV13 with TRBJ2-7; TRBD2 matches 9 bases. Germline trimming cut 5 bases from V and 4 bases from J; bases unmatched to any gene: 9. Germline V CDR1 and CDR2: PRHDT, FYEKMQ (reference sequence). The CDR3 runs 15 residues. The CDR3 spells CASSPSGLAPYEQYF. As DNA, the CDR3 is TGTGCCAGCAGCCCCTCAGGACTAGCGCCTTACGAGCAGTACTTC.

This clonotype was recorded only once. Relative to the germline gene, one junction end is altered; a read error may explain this. The rearrangement links TRBV13 to TRBJ2-7; D gene unclear. CDR1 and CDR2 (germline): PRHDT, FYEKMQ (reference sequence). There are 11 residues in the CDR3. CDR3 nucleotide sequence: TGTACCAGCAGCTTTCGGAGCGAGCAGTACTTC. Its protein is CTSSFRSEQYF.

This clonotype appeared many times. The V call is TRBV5-4, the J call TRBJ2-2; D not certain. This CDR3 spans 12 amino acids. The germline V gene has CDR1 SGHNT and CDR2 YYREEE (reference sequence). Trimming stripped 4 bases from V and 3 bases from J, with 4 bases between. The DNA of the CDR3 is TGTGCCAGCAGCACAGACACCGGGGAGCTGTTTTTT. As protein: CASSTDTGELFF.

Notes on this clonotype: A read error may account for a junction end that differs from germline. The chain joins TRBV29-1 to TRBJ2-5, with TRBD2 matching over 10 bases. The CDR3 has 12 residues. CDR1 and CDR2 from the germline V gene are SQVTM and ANQGSEA. CDR3 sequence (DNA): TGCAGCGCTTATCTAGCGGGAGAGACCCACTACTTC. It encodes CSAYLAGETHYF.

This clonotype turned up a few times. The chain has TRBV24-1 and TRBJ2-7; maybe TRBD1 (6 bases). Trimming shortened V by 6 bases and J by 2 bases, and 19 bases separated the two germline ends. Germline assignment: CDR1 KGHDR and CDR2 SFDVKD. There are 16 residues in the CDR3. CDR3 DNA: TGTGCCACCAGTCCCTCGGGTGGTAGGGGGACCTACGAGCAGTACTTC. This encodes CATSPSGGRGTYEQYF.

Concerning this clonotype itself: Since the CDR3 does not end with the conserved phenylalanine or tryptophan, this likely comes from a read error. The limits of the CDR3 on the DNA are not certain, so only TCRdb's listed CDR3 is given. The chain is built from TRBV29-1 and TRBJ2-3; the table's D call, TRBD2, has no DNA check behind it. The CDR3 adds up to 16 amino acids, both ends counted. CDR1 is SQVTM and CDR2 is ANQGSEA in the germline V gene. CDR3 in amino acids: CSVELARTTSTDTQCL.

In regard to this clonotype: With a much larger clone just one base away, this may be a read error. The rearrangement uses TRBV6-2 or TRBV6-3 and TRBJ2-7; D is undetermined. V was clipped by 0 bases and J by 6 bases, with 9 bases between them. The germline CDR1 and CDR2 sequences are MNHEY and SVGEGT. The CDR3 is 13 amino acids. The CDR3 region is CASSYSMFSEQYF. The CDR3 DNA is TGTGCCAGCAGTTACTCGATGTTCTCCGAGCAGTACTTC.

The chain carries TRBV7-9 and TRBJ2-6; D perhaps matches TRBD2 (6 bases). V lost 0 bases, J lost 0 bases, and 15 bases lay in between. This CDR3 contains 19 residues. The V gene's germline CDR1 is SEHNR and CDR2 FQNEAQ (reference sequence). The CDR3 protein is CASSLAQDCGTSGANVLTF. Here the CDR3 DNA reads TGTGCCAGCAGCTTAGCGCAGGACTGCGGGACCTCTGGGGCCAACGTCCTGACTTTC.

This clonotype has only one observation. The genes are TRBV6-2 or TRBV6-3 and TRBJ2-7; D tentatively fits TRBD1 or TRBD2 (5 bases each). This CDR3 contains 13 residues. V dropped 8 bases and J dropped 1 base, with 12 bases sitting between them. From germline, CDR1 is MNHEY and CDR2 SVGEGT. In nucleotides, the CDR3 is TGTGCCAGCTCCATGGGACCTTCCTACGAGCAGTACTTC. This sequence encodes CASSMGPSYEQYF.

As concerns this clonotype: This may be a read error, as it is one base from a much larger clone. In nucleotides, the CDR3 is TGTACCAGCAGCTTAGAGGCTACAGGGGGCCTAGGGTACAATGAGCAGTTCTTC. Its protein product is CTSSLEATGGLGYNEQFF. The chain carries TRBV11-1 and TRBJ2-1, with 9 bases identical to TRBD1. Looked up from germline, CDR1 is SGHAT and CDR2 is FQDESV (reference sequence). The CDR3 contains 18 residues.

This sequence joins TRBV2 and TRBJ2-6; D remains ambiguous. This CDR3 region has 14 residues. V lost 6 bases to trimming and J lost 0 bases, with 6 bases between them. The germline V gene encodes CDR1 SNHLY and CDR2 FYNNEI. CDR3 region: CASRQASGANVLTF. The CDR3 DNA reads TGTGCCAGCAGACAAGCCTCTGGGGCCAACGTCCTGACTTTC.

With respect to this clonotype: A junction boundary mismatches the germline segment, possibly from a read error. The rearrangement uses TRBV18 and TRBJ2-2, with D perhaps matching TRBD2 (5 bases). CDR3 length: 14 residues. CDR1 and CDR2 (germline): KGHSH, LQKENI. The CDR3 region has the DNA TGTGCCAGCTCGGTCCAGTTTGGCGCCGGGGAGCAGTTTTTT. Amino acid sequence: CASSVQFGAGEQFF.

This clonotype came up once. J is TRBJ2-7 and V is TRBV7-8; 8 nucleotides line up with TRBD2. This CDR3 comprises 15 residues. The trim removed 5 bases at V and 1 base at J, leaving 7 bases unmatched. The germline gives CDR1 SGHVS, CDR2 FQNEAQ. CDR3 sequence (DNA): TGTGCCAGCAGCCCTACTAGCGGCGATTCCTACGAGCAGTACTTC. It is translated as CASSPTSGDSYEQYF.

A note on this clonotype: The CDR3 end shows no conserved phenylalanine or tryptophan, and so a read error is likely. No DNA is shown, since the ends of the CDR3 on it are uncertain; the CDR3 is the one TCRdb lists. The rearrangement links TRBV11-3 to TRBJ2-2; the table's D call, TRBD1, has no DNA check behind it. The CDR3 adds up to 14 amino acids, both ends counted. The germline V gene encodes CDR1 SGHNT and CDR2 YENEEA. CDR3 protein: CASSLGRGDGELFI.

In its sample, this clonotype was seen many times. The rearrangement uses TRBV11-2 and TRBJ1-3, with unresolved D. Per the germline V gene, CDR1 is SGHAT and CDR2 is FQNNGV. CDR3 length equals 14 residues. Trimming left V 3 bases short and J 2 bases short, with 8 bases between. The CDR3 here is CASSLSGTGNTIYF. As DNA, the CDR3 is TGTGCCAGCAGCTTGAGCGGTACTGGAAACACCATATATTTT.

V and J are TRBV12-3 or TRBV12-4 and TRBJ2-1; D is undetermined. The CDR3 contains 17 residues. The germline V and J ends were trimmed by 6 bases and 0 bases, with 18 bases remaining between them. The CDR3: CASSISKGRHSYNEQFF. CDR3 in DNA: TGTGCCAGCAGCATAAGCAAGGGAAGACACTCCTACAATGAGCAGTTCTTC.